The rows below give T cell receptor beta chains drawn from one sample of a study of identical twins. TCRdb reprocessed the 5' RACE reads via MiXCR and lists one record per CDR3 protein. The table records around 480,000 distinct CDR3 sequences, roughly an eighth of them present only once. These data were also reused for a study on yellow fever vaccine responses in identical twins.

Sample: CD4+ T cells sorted from blood. The receptors come from a woman under 30 in good health. Both conserved end residues are part of each CDR3. D genes are given only for firm matches. A clone size is listed for some rows: how often the clone was seen (once, few, many), or a class if it is expanded.

many	-	TRBV5-1	TRBJ2-1	CASSGTRSSYNEQFF	TGCGCCAGCAGCGGGACACGCAGCTCCTACAATGAGCAGTTCTTC
few	-	TRBV4-2	TRBJ1-5	CASSQDLQGSQHF	TGTGCCAGCAGCCAGGATTTACAGGGATCCCAGCATTTT
many	-	TRBV3-1	TRBJ2-2	CASSQDLGRGQNTGELFF	TGTGCCAGCAGCCAAGATTTGGGCAGGGGTCAGAACACCGGGGAGCTGTTTTTT
-	TRBD2	TRBV5-1	TRBJ2-7	CASSSPTSGLHYEQYF	TGCGCCAGCAGCTCCCCTACTAGCGGGCTTCACTACGAGCAGTACTTC
-	-	TRBV5-6	TRBJ1-1	CASTFVGGTEAFF	TGTGCCAGCACCTTCGTCGGGGGAACTGAAGCTTTCTTT
few	-	TRBV15	TRBJ2-5	CATSTPPGRETQYF	TGTGCCACCAGCACTCCCCCGGGACGAGAGACCCAGTACTTC
few	-	TRBV7-9	TRBJ2-7	CASSETSYSSYEQYF	TGTGCCAGCAGCGAAACATCCTACAGCTCCTACGAGCAGTACTTC
few	-	TRBV18	TRBJ2-7	CASSPQENYEQYF	TGTGCCAGCTCACCACAGGAGAACTACGAGCAGTACTTC
few	TRBD1	TRBV28	TRBJ1-1	CASSRTGRNTEAFF	TGTGCCAGCAGTCGGACAGGGAGGAACACTGAAGCTTTCTTT
-	-	TRBV24-1	TRBJ2-7	CATRGVTYEQYF	TGTGCCACCAGGGGAGTCACCTACGAGCAGTACTTC
-	-	TRBV3-1	TRBJ2-5	CASNRGVSNQETQYF	TGTGCCAGCAATAGGGGCGTCTCCAACCAAGAGACCCAGTACTTC
-	-	TRBV5-4	TRBJ2-3	CSSSFTDWDTQYF	TGTTCCAGCAGCTTTACGGACTGGGATACGCAGTATTTT
-	TRBD1	TRBV6-2/TRBV6-3	TRBJ2-5	CASSYFGTGRETQYF	TGTGCCAGCAGTTACTTCGGGACAGGGAGAGAGACCCAGTACTTC
-	-	TRBV6-1	TRBJ2-7	CASSLVVSEGLEQYF	TGTGCCAGCAGTCTTGTCGTTAGTGAGGGCCTCGAGCAGTACTTC
many	-	TRBV5-1	TRBJ2-7	CASSRQGGSYEQYF	TGCGCCAGCAGCAGACAGGGAGGGAGCTACGAGCAGTACTTC
-	-	TRBV9	TRBJ2-2	CASSVGRGNTGELFF	TGTGCCAGCAGCGTAGGCAGGGGCAACACCGGGGAGCTGTTTTTT
-	-	TRBV20-1	TRBJ2-4	CSASPVMGQHRGSGSETKNIQYF	TGCAGTGCTAGCCCGGTAATGGGCCAACACAGAGGAAGCGGGTCTGAGACCAAAAACATTCAGTACTTC
few	TRBD1	TRBV12-3/TRBV12-4	TRBJ1-5	CASSLSTGGRRNQPQHF	TGTGCCAGCAGTTTATCGACAGGGGGTCGACGCAATCAGCCCCAGCATTTT
many	-	TRBV7-2	TRBJ2-1	CASSSSLTSRNEQFF	TGTGCCAGCAGCTCCAGCTTGACTAGTCGTAATGAGCAGTTCTTC
-	-	TRBV20-1	TRBJ1-2	CSGWQPNYYGYTF	TGCAGCGGGTGGCAGCCTAACTACTATGGCTACACCTTC
few	TRBD2	TRBV20-1	TRBJ2-1	CSARESLSRTSGNPREQFF	TGCAGTGCTAGAGAAAGCCTCTCTCGGACTAGCGGGAACCCCAGGGAGCAGTTCTTC
-	-	TRBV30	TRBJ2-3	CAWRGNRADTQYF	TGTGCCTGGAGGGGGAATCGAGCAGATACGCAGTATTTT
-	-	TRBV15	TRBJ2-5	CATSRGETQYF	TGTGCCACCAGCAGAGGGGAGACCCAGTACTTC
-	-	TRBV10-3	TRBJ2-3	CAINPSIPDTQYF	TGTGCCATTAACCCTTCTATCCCAGATACGCAGTATTTT
-	-	TRBV3-1	TRBJ1-6	CASSQVHGSSNSPLHF	TGTGCCAGCAGCCAAGTCCATGGAAGTAGTAATTCACCCCTCCACTTT
-	-	TRBV3-1	TRBJ2-3	CASSQERNTQYF	TGTGCCAGCAGCCAAGAAAGGAACACGCAGTATTTT
many	-	TRBV18	TRBJ2-4	CASSPSQGDWAKNIQYF	TGTGCCAGCTCACCATCACAGGGAGATTGGGCCAAAAACATTCAGTACTTC
-	-	TRBV20-1	TRBJ2-5	CSAPRGGETQYF	TGCAGTGCTCCACGTGGGGGGGAGACCCAGTACTTC
few	TRBD2	TRBV7-2	TRBJ2-1	CASSHVGPGGFNEQFF	TGTGCCAGCTCCCATGTGGGCCCGGGGGGGTTCAATGAGCAGTTCTTC
many	TRBD2	TRBV20-1	TRBJ2-7	CSANRLAVYSSYEQYF	TGCAGTGCTAATAGACTAGCGGTTTATAGCTCCTACGAGCAGTACTTC
-	TRBD2	TRBV7-9	TRBJ2-1	CASSPSSGRGDNEQFF	TGTGCCAGCAGCCCCAGTAGCGGGAGAGGAGACAATGAGCAGTTCTTC
few	TRBD2	TRBV18	TRBJ2-7	CASSPSKLAVSYEQYF	TGTGCCAGCTCACCAAGTAAACTAGCGGTCTCCTACGAGCAGTACTTC
many	-	TRBV12-3/TRBV12-4	TRBJ2-2	CASSPRPGELFF	TGTGCCAGCAGTCCACGACCCGGGGAGCTGTTTTTT